This T cell receptor beta chain was identified in a study of T cells after posttransplantation cyclophosphamide. The study, taken as a whole, reports: Donor-recipient repertoire similarity was low at 1-2 months, rising over year one. Blood and skin or GI T cell repertoires showed limited TRB overlap. Recipient CMV seropositivity and CMV reactivation strongly tracked TRB clonality.

This CDR3 is 15 amino acids long. V was clipped by 1 base and J by 6 bases; unmatched bases: 9. In germline, CDR1 is GTSNPN, CDR2 SVGIG (reference sequence). Concerning this clone itself: What it binds is unknown.

TCRdb's copy holds only in-frame clones and misses some; the assay was immunoSEQ multiplex PCR. The table shows approximately 15,000 clones, with more than 80% occurring only once. Sampled 1 year posttransplant, controls received myeloablative marrow transplants, methotrexate and a calcineurin inhibitor. This chain links TRBV30 with TRBJ1-5; 7 positions match TRBD1. The receptor comes from a male patient aged 25-45 years who received an allogeneic stem cell transplant from an unrelated donor, was CMV-positive, and had acute and chronic GVHD. Some T cells could come from the graft donor. Sequencing was performed on PBMCs, taken just under 450 days after allogeneic stem cell transplant with calcineurin inhibitor and methotrexate. For the CDR3, the DNA is TGTGCCTGGAGTGGGACTGACAGGGTACGTCAGCCCCAGCATTTT. Encoded protein: CAWSGTDRVRQPQHF.